This T cell receptor (beta chain) stems from a study of cytomegalovirus exposure and HLA in healthy donors. A note on this clone: Its antigen is not identified.

The PCR contained 60 Vbeta and 13 Jbeta primers. TCRdb's copy holds only in-frame clones and misses some; the assay was immunoSEQ multiplex PCR. The repertoire holds about 160,000 clones, 80% to 90% seen once, with roughly 2% in the top ten. The CDR3 contains 16 residues. J lost 3 bases, V lost 3 bases, and 8 bases had no gene match. Germline assignment: CDR1 MDHEN and CDR2 SYDVKM. Study conclusions and caveats: Earlier analysis looked at TCR beta V segments, and most were productive about 90% or about 30% of the time.

Sequences were obtained from PBMCs. The chain employs TRBV28 and TRBJ2-3; 8 nucleotides match TRBD2. The sequence derives from a woman aged 18-29 years in good health and CMV-seronegative. The CDR3 reads CASSFFRGGPTDTQYF. The CDR3 DNA reads as TGTGCCAGCAGTTTTTTTCGGGGGGGCCCTACAGATACGCAGTATTTT.